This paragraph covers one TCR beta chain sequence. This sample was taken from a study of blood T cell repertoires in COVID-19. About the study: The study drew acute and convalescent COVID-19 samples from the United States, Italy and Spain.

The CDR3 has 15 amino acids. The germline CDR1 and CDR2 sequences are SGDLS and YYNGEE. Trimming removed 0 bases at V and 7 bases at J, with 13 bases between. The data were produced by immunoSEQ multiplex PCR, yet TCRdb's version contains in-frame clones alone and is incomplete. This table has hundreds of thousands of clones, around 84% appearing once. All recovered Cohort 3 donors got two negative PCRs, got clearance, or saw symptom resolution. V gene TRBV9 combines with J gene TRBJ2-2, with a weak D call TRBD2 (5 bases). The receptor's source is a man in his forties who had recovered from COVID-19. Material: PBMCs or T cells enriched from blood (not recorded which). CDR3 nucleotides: TGTGCCAGCAGCGTAGATGACCGGAGGAGCGGGGAGCTGTTTTTT. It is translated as CASSVDDRRSGELFF.